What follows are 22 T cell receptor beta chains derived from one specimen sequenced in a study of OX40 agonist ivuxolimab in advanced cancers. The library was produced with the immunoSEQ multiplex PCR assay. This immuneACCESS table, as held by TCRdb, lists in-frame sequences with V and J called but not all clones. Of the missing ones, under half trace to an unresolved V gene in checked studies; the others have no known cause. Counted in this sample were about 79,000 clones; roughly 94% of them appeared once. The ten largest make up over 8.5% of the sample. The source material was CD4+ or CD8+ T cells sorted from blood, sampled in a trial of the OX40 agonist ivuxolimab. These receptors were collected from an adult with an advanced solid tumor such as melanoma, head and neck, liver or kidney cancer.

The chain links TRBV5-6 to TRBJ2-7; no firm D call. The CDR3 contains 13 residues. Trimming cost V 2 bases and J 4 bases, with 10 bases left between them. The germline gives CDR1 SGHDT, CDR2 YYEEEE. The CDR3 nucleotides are TGTGCCAGCAGCTTCTTCCTCTCGTACGAGCAGTACTTC. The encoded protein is CASSFFLSYEQYF.

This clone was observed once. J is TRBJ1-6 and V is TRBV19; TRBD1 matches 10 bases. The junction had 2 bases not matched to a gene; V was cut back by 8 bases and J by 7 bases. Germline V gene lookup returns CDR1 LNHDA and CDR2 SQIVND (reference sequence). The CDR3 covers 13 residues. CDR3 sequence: CASGTGANSPLHF. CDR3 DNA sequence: TGTGCCAGTGGGACAGGGGCAAATTCACCCCTCCACTTT. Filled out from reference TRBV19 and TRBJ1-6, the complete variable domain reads DGGITQSPKYLFRKEGQNVTLSCEQNLNHDAMYWYRQDPGQGLRLIYYSQIVNDFQKGDIAEGYSVSREKKESFPLTVTSAQKNPTAFYLCASGTGANSPLHFGNGTRLTVT.

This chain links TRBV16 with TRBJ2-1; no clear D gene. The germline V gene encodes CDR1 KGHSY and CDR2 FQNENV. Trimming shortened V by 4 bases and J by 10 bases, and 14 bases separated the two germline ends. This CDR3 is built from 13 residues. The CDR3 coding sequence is TGTGCCAGCAGCCTCCGTGTTACTGGAGAGCAGTTCTTC. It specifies CASSLRVTGEQFF.

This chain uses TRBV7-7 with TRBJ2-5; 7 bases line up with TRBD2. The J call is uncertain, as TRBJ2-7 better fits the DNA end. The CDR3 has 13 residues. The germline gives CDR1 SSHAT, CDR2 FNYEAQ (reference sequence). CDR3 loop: CASSLRGGDEQYF. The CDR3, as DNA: TGTGCCAGCAGCCTCCGGGGAGGGGACGAGCAGTACTTC.

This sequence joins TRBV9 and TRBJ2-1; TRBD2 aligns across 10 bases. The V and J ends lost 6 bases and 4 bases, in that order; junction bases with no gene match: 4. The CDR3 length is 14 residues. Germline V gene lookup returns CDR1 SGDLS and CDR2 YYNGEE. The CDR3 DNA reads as TGTGCCAGCATCCCAGCGGGAGGGTACAATGAGCAGTTCTTC. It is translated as CASIPAGGYNEQFF.

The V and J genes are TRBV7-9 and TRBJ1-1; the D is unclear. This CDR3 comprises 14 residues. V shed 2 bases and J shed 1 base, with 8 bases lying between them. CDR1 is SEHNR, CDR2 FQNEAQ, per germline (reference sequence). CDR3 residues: CASSLFLTNTEAFF. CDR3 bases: TGTGCCAGCAGCTTATTCCTCACGAACACTGAAGCTTTCTTT.

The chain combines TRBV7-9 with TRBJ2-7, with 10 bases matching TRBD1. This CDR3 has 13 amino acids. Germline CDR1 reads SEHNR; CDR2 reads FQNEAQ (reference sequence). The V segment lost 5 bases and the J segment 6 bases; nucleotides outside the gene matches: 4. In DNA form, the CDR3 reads TGTGCCAGCAGCCTAAGACAGGGGGCCGAGCAGTACTTC. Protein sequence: CASSLRQGAEQYF.

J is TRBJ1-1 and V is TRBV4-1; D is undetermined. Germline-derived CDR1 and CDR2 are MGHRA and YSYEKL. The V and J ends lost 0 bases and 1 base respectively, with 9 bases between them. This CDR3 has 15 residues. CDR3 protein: CASSQEQQQNTEAFF. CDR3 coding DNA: TGCGCCAGCAGCCAAGAACAACAGCAGAACACTGAAGCTTTCTTT.

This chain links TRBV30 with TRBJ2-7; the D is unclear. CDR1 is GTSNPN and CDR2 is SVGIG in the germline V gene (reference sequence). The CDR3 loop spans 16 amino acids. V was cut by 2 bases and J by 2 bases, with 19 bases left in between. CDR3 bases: TGTGCCTGGAGTATGACGACCTCAAACAAGCCCTACGAGCAGTACTTC. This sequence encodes CAWSMTTSNKPYEQYF. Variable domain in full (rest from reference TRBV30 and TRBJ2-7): SQTIHQWPATLVQPVGSPLSLECTVEGTSNPNLYWYRQAAGRGLQLLFYSVGIGQISSEVPQNLSASRPQDRQFILSSKKLLLSDSGFYLCAWSMTTSNKPYEQYFGPGTRLTVT.

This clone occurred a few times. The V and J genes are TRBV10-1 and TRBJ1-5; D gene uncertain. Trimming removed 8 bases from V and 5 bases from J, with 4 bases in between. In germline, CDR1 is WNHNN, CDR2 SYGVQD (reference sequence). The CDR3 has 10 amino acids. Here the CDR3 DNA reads TGCGCCAGCCGGTATCAGCCCCAGCATTTT. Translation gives CASRYQPQHF.

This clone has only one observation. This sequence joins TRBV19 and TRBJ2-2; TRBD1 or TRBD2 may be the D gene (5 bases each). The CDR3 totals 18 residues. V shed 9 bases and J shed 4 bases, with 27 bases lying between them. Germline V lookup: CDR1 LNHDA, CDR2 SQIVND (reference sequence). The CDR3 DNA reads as TGTGCCAGCATGACCGGACCTGAGGGGTTCATTGGCACCGGGGAGCTGTTTTTT. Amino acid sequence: CASMTGPEGFIGTGELFF.

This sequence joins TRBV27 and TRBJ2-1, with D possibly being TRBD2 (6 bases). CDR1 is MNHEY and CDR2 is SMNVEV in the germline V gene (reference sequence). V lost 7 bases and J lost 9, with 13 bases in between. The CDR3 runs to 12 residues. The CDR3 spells CASTSGSGEQFF. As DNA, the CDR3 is TGTGCCAGCACGTCCGGGAGCGGTGAGCAGTTCTTC.

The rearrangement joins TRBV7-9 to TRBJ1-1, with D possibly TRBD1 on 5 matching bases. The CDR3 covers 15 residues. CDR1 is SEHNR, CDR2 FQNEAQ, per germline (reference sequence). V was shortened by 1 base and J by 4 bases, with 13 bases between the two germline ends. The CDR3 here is CASSLVVQESTEAFF. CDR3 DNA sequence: TGTGCCAGCAGCTTAGTGGTACAGGAAAGCACTGAAGCTTTCTTT.

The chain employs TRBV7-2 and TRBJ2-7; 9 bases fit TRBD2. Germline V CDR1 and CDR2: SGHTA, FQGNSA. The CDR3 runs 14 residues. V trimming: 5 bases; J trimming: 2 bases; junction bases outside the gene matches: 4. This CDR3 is CASSPLAGAYEQYF. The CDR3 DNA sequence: TGTGCCAGCAGCCCCTTAGCGGGAGCCTACGAGCAGTACTTC. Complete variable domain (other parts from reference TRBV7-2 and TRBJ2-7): GAGVSQSPSNKVTEKGKDVELRCDPISGHTALYWYRQSLGQGLEFLIYFQGNSAPDKSGLPSDRFSAERTGGSVSTLTIQRTQQEDSAVYLCASSPLAGAYEQYFGPGTRLTVT.

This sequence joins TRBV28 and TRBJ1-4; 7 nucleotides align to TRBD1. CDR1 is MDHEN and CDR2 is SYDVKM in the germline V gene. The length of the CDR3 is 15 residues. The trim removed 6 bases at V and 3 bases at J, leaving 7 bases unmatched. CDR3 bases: TGTGCCAGCAGGAGTGACAGGGCACCTAATGAAAAACTGTTTTTT. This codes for CASRSDRAPNEKLFF.

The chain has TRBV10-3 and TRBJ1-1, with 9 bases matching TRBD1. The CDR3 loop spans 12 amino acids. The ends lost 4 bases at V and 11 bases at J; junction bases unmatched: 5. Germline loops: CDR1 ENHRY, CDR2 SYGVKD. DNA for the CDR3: TGTGCCATCAGTGGAGACAGGGGGGTGGCTTTCTTT. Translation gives CAISGDRGVAFF.

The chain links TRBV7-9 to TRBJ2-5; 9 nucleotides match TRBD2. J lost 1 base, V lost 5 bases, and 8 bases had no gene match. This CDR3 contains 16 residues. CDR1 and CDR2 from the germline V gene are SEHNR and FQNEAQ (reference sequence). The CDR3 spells CASSPRLAESQETQYF. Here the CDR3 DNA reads TGTGCCAGCAGCCCAAGACTAGCGGAGTCCCAAGAGACCCAGTACTTC.

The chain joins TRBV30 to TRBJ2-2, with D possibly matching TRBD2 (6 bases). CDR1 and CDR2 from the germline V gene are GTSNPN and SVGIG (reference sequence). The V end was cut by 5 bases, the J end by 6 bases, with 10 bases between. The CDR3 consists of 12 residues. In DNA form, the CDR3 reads TGTGCCTGGCGGGAGCAAGCCGGGGAGCTGTTTTTT. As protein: CAWREQAGELFF. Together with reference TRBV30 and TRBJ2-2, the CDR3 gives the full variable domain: SQTIHQWPATLVQPVGSPLSLECTVEGTSNPNLYWYRQAAGRGLQLLFYSVGIGQISSEVPQNLSASRPQDRQFILSSKKLLLSDSGFYLCAWREQAGELFFGEGSRLTVL.

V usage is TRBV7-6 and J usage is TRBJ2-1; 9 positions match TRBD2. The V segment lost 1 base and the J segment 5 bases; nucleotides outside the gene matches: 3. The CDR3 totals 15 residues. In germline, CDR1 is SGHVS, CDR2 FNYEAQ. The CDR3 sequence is CASSLDSGRHNEQFF. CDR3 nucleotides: TGTGCCAGCAGCTTAGACAGCGGGAGGCACAATGAGCAGTTCTTC. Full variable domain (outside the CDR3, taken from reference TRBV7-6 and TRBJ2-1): GAGVSQSPRYKVTKRGQDVALRCDPISGHVSLYWYRQALGQGPEFLTYFNYEAQQDKSGLPNDRFSAERPEGSISTLTIQRTEQRDSAMYRCASSLDSGRHNEQFFGPGTRLTVL.

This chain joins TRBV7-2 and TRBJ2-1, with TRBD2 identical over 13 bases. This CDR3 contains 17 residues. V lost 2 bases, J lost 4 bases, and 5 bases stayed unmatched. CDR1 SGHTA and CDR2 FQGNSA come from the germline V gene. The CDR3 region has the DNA TGTGCCAGCAGCTTATGGACTAGCGGGGGACTGTACAATGAGCAGTTCTTC. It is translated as CASSLWTSGGLYNEQFF.

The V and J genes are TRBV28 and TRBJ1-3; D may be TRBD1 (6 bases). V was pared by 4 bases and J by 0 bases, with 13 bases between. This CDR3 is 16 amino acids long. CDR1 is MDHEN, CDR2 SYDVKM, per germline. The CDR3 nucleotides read TGTGCCAGCAGTTCCCGGACAGCCATCTCTGGAAACACCATATATTTT. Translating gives CASSSRTAISGNTIYF.

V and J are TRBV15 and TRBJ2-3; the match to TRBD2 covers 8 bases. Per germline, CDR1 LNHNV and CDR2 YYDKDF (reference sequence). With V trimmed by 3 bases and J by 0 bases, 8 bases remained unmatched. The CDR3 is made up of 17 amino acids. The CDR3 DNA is TGTGCCACCAGCAGGCCCTATAGCGGGACTAGCACAGATACGCAGTATTTT. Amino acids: CATSRPYSGTSTDTQYF.